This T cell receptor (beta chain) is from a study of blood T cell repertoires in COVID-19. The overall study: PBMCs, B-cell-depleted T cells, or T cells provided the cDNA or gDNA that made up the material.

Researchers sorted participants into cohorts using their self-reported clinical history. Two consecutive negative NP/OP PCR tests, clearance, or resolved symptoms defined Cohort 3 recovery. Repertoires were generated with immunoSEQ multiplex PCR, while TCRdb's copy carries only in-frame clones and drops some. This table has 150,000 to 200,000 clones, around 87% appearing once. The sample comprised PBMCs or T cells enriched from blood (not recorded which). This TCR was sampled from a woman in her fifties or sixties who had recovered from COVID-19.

The CDR3 region is CASSIGQGMSAEAFF. CDR3 bases: TGTGCCAGTAGTATCGGCCAGGGAATGAGCGCTGAAGCTTTCTTT. This rearrangement joins TRBV19 to TRBJ1-1; tentative D call: TRBD1 (5 bases). CDR3 length equals 15 residues. V was clipped by 3 bases and J by 6 bases, with 17 bases between them. The V gene's germline CDR1 is LNHDA and CDR2 SQIVND (reference sequence).